Each of the 7 T cell receptor beta chains below was sequenced from the same sample in a study of human T cells and chemical hapten exposure (dated by TCRdb to the early 2020s). Libraries were constructed by RACE. The instrument given in TCRdb is NextSeq 500. TCRdb cleaned the public reads at Q25 with fastp, built clones with MiXCR and kept in-frame beta chains. Every entry covers one CDR3 protein and lists the most common genes and DNA from its rows. For this sample there are some 78,000 distinct CDR3 sequences; over 6.5% appear just once. The ten largest clones capture 1.5% to 1.7% of the sample. The time point label for this specimen denotes: healthy volunteer bleed at 6 weeks. Total RNA was extracted from unfractionated whole blood that had been collected in Tempus Blood RNA tubes. The sequencing input was whole blood. These receptors were taken from a male donor in good health. Some clones in this sample may be carry-over from other donors' samples.

This clonotype was recorded a few times. The chain carries TRBV20-1 and TRBJ2-5; 13 bases line up with TRBD2. CDR3 length: 17 residues. Per the germline V gene, CDR1 is DFQATT and CDR2 is SNEGSKA (reference sequence). J lost 5 bases, V lost 1 base, and 10 bases had no gene match. CDR3 residues: CSARVLRTSGRLETQYF. CDR3 in DNA: TGCAGTGCTAGAGTACTAAGGACTAGCGGGAGATTGGAGACCCAGTACTTC.

This chain uses TRBV7-2 with TRBJ1-5, with D hard to call. Trimming took off 4 bases at V and 2 bases at J, with 12 bases between the two ends. Germline V CDR1 and CDR2: SGHTA, FQGNSA. The CDR3 extends over 15 amino acids. The CDR3 sequence: CASSSGFMGNQPQHF. The CDR3 DNA reads TGTGCCAGCAGCTCCGGGTTTATGGGCAATCAGCCCCAGCATTTT.

This clonotype appeared a few times. The chain uses TRBV6-5 and TRBJ1-1; D may be TRBD1 (5 bases). The V gene lost 0 bases and the J gene lost 4 bases, with 9 bases spanning the gap. Looked up from germline, CDR1 is MNHEY and CDR2 is SVGAGI. CDR3 length equals 14 residues. The CDR3 region has the DNA TGTGCCAGCAGTTACTCCGAGGGGATCACTGAAGCTTTCTTT. Amino acids: CASSYSEGITEAFF.

This clonotype was observed a few times. The chain recombines TRBV5-1 with TRBJ2-5; no clear D gene. The germline V and J ends were trimmed by 1 base and 2 bases, with 6 bases remaining between them. Germline V gene data show CDR1 as SGHRS and CDR2 as YFSETQ. The CDR3 sequence is 13 residues long. The CDR3: CASSLPPQETQYF. CDR3 coding DNA: TGCGCCAGCAGCTTGCCACCACAAGAGACCCAGTACTTC.

This clonotype was observed a few times. The CDR3 DNA follows: TGTGCCAGCAGCAACGACAGGGGCACTGAAGCTTTCTTT. Amino acids: CASSNDRGTEAFF. The chain couples TRBV9 to TRBJ1-1; 8 bases are a match to TRBD1. The CDR3 is 13 amino acids. V shed 4 bases and J 4 bases; nucleotides not matched to a gene: 3. The germline V gene encodes CDR1 SGDLS and CDR2 YYNGEE.

This clonotype was counted a few times. The V gene is TRBV10-3, the J gene TRBJ1-1, with D possibly being TRBD1 (5 bases). Trimming removed 3 bases from V and 0 bases from J, with 8 bases in between. Germline V gives CDR1 ENHRY, CDR2 SYGVKD. The CDR3 has 14 amino acids. The DNA of the CDR3 is TGTGCCATCAGTGACGACAGTATGAACACTGAAGCTTTCTTT. This sequence encodes CAISDDSMNTEAFF.

This clonotype was counted a few times. V is TRBV29-1 and J is TRBJ2-7; D not resolved. This CDR3 contains 12 residues. Trimming removed 5 bases at V and 1 base at J, with 9 bases between. CDR1 and CDR2 from the germline V gene are SQVTM and ANQGSEA. The CDR3 here is CSVQGRSYEQYF. The CDR3 DNA is TGCAGCGTTCAAGGCAGGTCCTACGAGCAGTACTTC.